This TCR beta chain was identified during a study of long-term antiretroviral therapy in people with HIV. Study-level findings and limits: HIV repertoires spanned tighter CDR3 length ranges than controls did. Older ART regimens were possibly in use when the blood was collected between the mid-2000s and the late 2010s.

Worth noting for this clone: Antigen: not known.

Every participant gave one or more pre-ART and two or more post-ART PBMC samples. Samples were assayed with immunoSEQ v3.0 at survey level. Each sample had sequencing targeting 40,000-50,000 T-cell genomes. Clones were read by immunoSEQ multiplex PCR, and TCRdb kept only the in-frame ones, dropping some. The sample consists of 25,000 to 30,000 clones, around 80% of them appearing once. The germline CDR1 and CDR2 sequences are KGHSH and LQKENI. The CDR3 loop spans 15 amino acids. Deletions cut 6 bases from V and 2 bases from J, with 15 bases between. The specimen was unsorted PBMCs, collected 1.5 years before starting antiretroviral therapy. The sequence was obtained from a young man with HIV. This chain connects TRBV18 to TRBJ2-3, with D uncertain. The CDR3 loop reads CASSPSAVVTDTQYF. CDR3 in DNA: TGTGCCAGCTCCCCGTCGGCAGTAGTCACAGATACGCAGTATTTT.